The rows below give T cell receptor beta chains drawn from one sample of a study of cytomegalovirus exposure and HLA in healthy donors. Profiling relied on immunoSEQ multiplex PCR, and the TCRdb table lists in-frame clones only, not all of them. Here the sample spans roughly 240,000 clones, more than 75% being singletons. The sequenced material came from PBMCs. These receptors came from a girl aged 2 to 10 in good health and CMV-seronegative. Both conserved end residues are part of each CDR3. D genes are given only for firm matches. Some rows mark clone size as missing; the rest say once, few, many or name a class of expanded clone.

TRBD1 | TRBJ1-6 | . | TRBV10-1 | CASSGGQGYNSPLHF | TGCGCCAGCAGTGGTGGACAGGGATATAATTCACCCCTCCACTTT
. | TRBJ2-5 | . | TRBV11-2 | CASSLSRGRARTGETQYF | TGTGCCAGCAGCTTATCGAGGGGGAGGGCCAGAACAGGAGAGACCCAGTACTTC
. | TRBJ2-7 | once | TRBV15 | CATSRDWRATTYEQYF | TGTGCCACCAGCAGAGATTGGAGAGCGACCACCTACGAGCAGTACTTC
TRBD1 | TRBJ1-6 | . | TRBV6-5 | CASGPRGPVSPLHF | TGTGCCAGCGGACCCAGGGGGCCGGTTTCACCCCTCCACTTT
. | TRBJ2-1 | . | TRBV4-1 | CASSRRPSDSYNEQFF | TGCGCCAGCAGCCGGCGGCCTAGCGACTCCTACAATGAGCAGTTCTTC
TRBD2 | TRBJ2-1 | . | TRBV5-4 | CASSYPLAGGPYNEQFF | TGTGCCAGCAGCTACCCTCTCGCGGGGGGCCCGTACAATGAGCAGTTCTTC
TRBD2 | TRBJ2-1 | . | TRBV13 | CASSYTSGSLNEQFF | TGTGCCAGCAGCTACACTAGCGGGAGTTTGAATGAGCAGTTCTTC
TRBD1 | TRBJ1-4 | . | TRBV25-1 | CASSEGDRNEKLFF | TGTGCCAGCAGTGAGGGGGACAGGAATGAAAAACTGTTTTTT
. | TRBJ1-2 | . | TRBV6-5 | CASSETGIRGYTF | TGTGCCAGCTCCGAAACAGGGATACGTGGCTACACCTTC
. | TRBJ2-5 | . | TRBV6-5 | CASSYQPTRGETQYF | TGTGCCAGCAGTTACCAGCCTACAAGGGGGGAGACCCAGTACTTC
. | TRBJ2-3 | . | TRBV10-1 | CASSEIGTLSTDTQYF | TGCGCCAGCAGTGAAATAGGGACTTTGAGCACAGATACGCAGTATTTT
TRBD1 | TRBJ1-5 | few | TRBV9 | CASSAGGEGTQHF | TGTGCCAGCAGTGCAGGGGGCGAGGGGACCCAGCATTTT
. | TRBJ1-2 | . | TRBV5-1 | CASSLGQDYGYTF | TGCGCCAGCAGCTTGGGACAGGACTATGGCTACACCTTC
. | TRBJ1-1 | . | TRBV5-1 | CASSPSGGPNTEAFF | TGCGCCAGCAGCCCCTCGGGCGGGCCGAACACTGAAGCTTTCTTT
TRBD1 | TRBJ1-3 | few | TRBV5-1 | CASSPGTGIDTIYF | TGCGCCAGCAGCCCAGGGACAGGGATTGACACCATATATTTT
TRBD1 | TRBJ1-4 | . | TRBV4-2 | CASSQALGGTGGAANEKLFF | TGTGCCAGCAGCCAAGCGCTGGGAGGGACAGGGGGCGCGGCTAATGAAAAACTGTTTTTT
TRBD1 | TRBJ2-7 | . | TRBV10-3 | CAISRGDSSYEQYF | TGCGCCATCAGCCGTGGGGACAGTTCCTACGAGCAGTACTTC
. | TRBJ1-4 | . | TRBV5-1 | CASSLGGLLVATNEKLFF | TGCGCCAGCAGCTTGGGAGGACTCCTAGTTGCAACTAATGAAAAACTGTTTTTT
TRBD1 | TRBJ1-2 | once | TRBV6-6 | CASSLTGTGGPYGYTF | TGTGCCAGCAGTCTTACCGGGACAGGAGGCCCCTATGGCTACACCTTC
TRBD1 | TRBJ2-7 | . | TRBV7-2 | CASSPAQGAYEQYF | TGTGCCAGCAGCCCGGCACAGGGGGCCTACGAGCAGTACTTC
. | TRBJ2-1 | . | TRBV10-3 | CAISDPTSYNEQFF | TGTGCCATCAGTGATCCCACTAGCTACAATGAGCAGTTCTTC
. | TRBJ1-1 | . | TRBV5-1 | CASRALNTEAFF | TGCGCCAGCAGGGCCCTCAACACTGAAGCTTTCTTT
TRBD2 | TRBJ2-5 | . | TRBV13 | CASSLGDFPSGGAETQYF | TGTGCCAGCAGCTTAGGCGATTTTCCTAGCGGGGGGGCGGAGACCCAGTACTTC
. | TRBJ1-1 | . | TRBV6-5 | CASSYFLGLEAFF | TGTGCCAGCAGTTACTTTTTGGGACTTGAAGCTTTCTTT
TRBD1 | TRBJ1-4 | . | TRBV5-1 | CASRYDRGLEKLFF | TGCGCCAGCAGATATGACAGGGGGCTAGAAAAACTGTTTTTT
. | TRBJ1-1 | . | TRBV28 | CASSFRDSPIEAFF | TGTGCCAGCAGTTTCCGGGACTCCCCTATCGAAGCTTTCTTT
. | TRBJ2-1 | . | TRBV4-2 | CASSQDSGSYNEQFF | TGTGCCAGCAGCCAAGATAGCGGCTCCTACAATGAGCAGTTCTTC
TRBD1 | TRBJ2-1 | . | TRBV7-9 | CASSSTGGYNEQFF | TGTGCCAGCAGCTCGACAGGGGGGTACAATGAGCAGTTCTTC
. | TRBJ2-5 | . | TRBV10-1 | CASSESRGRETQYF | TGCGCCAGCAGTGAGTCCAGGGGCCGGGAGACCCAGTACTTC
. | TRBJ2-2 | . | TRBV5-4 | CASSLFPGLNTGELFF | TGTGCCAGCAGCTTGTTTCCGGGACTGAACACCGGGGAGCTGTTTTTT
. | TRBJ1-3 | . | TRBV2 | CASSDGRFSGNTIYF | TGTGCCAGCAGTGACGGCAGGTTCTCTGGAAACACCATATATTTT
. | TRBJ1-1 | . | TRBV7-9 | CASSLRMNTEAFF | TGTGCCAGCAGCTTGCGGATGAACACTGAAGCTTTCTTT
TRBD1 | TRBJ1-1 | . | TRBV7-9 | CASSLKGATEAFF | TGTGCCAGCAGCTTAAAGGGGGCGACTGAAGCTTTCTTT
. | TRBJ2-4 | few | TRBV10-2 | CASLGTPRNIQYF | TGCGCCAGCTTGGGGACACCCAGGAACATTCAGTACTTC
TRBD1 | TRBJ2-5 | once | TRBV2 | CASSRDRGRLISQETQYF | TGTGCCAGCTCACGGGACAGGGGGCGCCTAATATCCCAAGAGACCCAGTACTTC
TRBD2 | TRBJ2-3 | . | TRBV2 | CASTRLAVSTDTQYF | TGTGCCAGCACTAGACTAGCGGTTAGCACAGATACGCAGTATTTT
TRBD1 | TRBJ1-2 | . | TRBV9 | CASSEGPDRGYGYTF | TGTGCCAGCAGCGAGGGCCCGGACAGGGGGTATGGCTACACCTTC
TRBD2 | TRBJ2-1 | . | TRBV7-9 | CASSYGLAGGGEQFF | TGTGCCAGCAGCTACGGACTAGCGGGGGGAGGTGAGCAGTTCTTC
TRBD1 | TRBJ1-1 | . | TRBV6-1 | CASSGTGRSEAFF | TGTGCCAGCAGCGGGACAGGGAGAAGTGAAGCTTTCTTT